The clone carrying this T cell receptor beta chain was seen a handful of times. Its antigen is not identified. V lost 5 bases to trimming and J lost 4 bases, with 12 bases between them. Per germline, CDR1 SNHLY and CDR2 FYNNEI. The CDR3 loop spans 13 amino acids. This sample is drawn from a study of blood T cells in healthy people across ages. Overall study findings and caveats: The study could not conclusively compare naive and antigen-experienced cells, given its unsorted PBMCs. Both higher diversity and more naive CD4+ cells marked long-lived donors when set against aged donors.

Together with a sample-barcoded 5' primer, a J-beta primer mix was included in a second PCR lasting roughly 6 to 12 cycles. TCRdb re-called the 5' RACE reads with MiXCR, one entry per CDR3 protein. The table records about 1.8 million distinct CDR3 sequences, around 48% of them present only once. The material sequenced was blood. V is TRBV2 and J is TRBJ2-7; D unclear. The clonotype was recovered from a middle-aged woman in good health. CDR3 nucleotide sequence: TGTGCCAGCAGTAGGACGCACGGGTACGAGCAGTACTTC. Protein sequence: CASSRTHGYEQYF.